The 8 T cell receptor beta chains listed next were all sequenced from one sample in a study of T cells in Graves' hyperthyroidism and ophthalmopathy. Researchers amplified the TCR beta CDR3 regions from RNA transcripts. The HTBI primer set drove a first-round RT-PCR of the TCR CDR3. From the multiplex PCR reads, TCRdb called clonotypes with MiXCR, one entry per CDR3 protein. The sample includes hundreds of thousands of distinct CDR3 sequences, roughly 37% of them seen just once. The sequenced sample was blood. The receptors were sampled from a man between 18 and 35 years old with Graves' hyperthyroidism.

This clonotype has a count of ten or more. The DNA for the CDR3 is TGTGCCAGCAGCGCACAGGGGGCGGGGGAGCTGTTTTTT. Its protein is CASSAQGAGELFF. V usage is TRBV9 and J usage is TRBJ2-2; 9 bases agree with TRBD1. Germline CDR1 is SGDLS and CDR2 is YYNGEE. With 3 bases clipped from V and 8 bases from J, the junction kept 2 bases outside the gene matches. The CDR3 totals 13 residues.

This clonotype has a handful of counts. The chain employs TRBV6-5 and TRBJ1-6; D gene unclear. Trimming pared 0 bases from V and 5 bases from J, leaving 8 bases between. The CDR3 runs 15 residues. The germline CDR1 and CDR2 sequences are MNHEY and SVGAGI. The CDR3 DNA follows: TGTGCCAGCAGTTACTCGGGGTACAATAATTCACCCCTCCACTTT. The encoded protein is CASSYSGYNNSPLHF.

This clonotype was counted many times. J is TRBJ1-1 and V is TRBV10-3; D call uncertain. Germline lookup yields CDR1 ENHRY and CDR2 SYGVKD. Trimming pared 0 bases from V and 0 bases from J, leaving 2 bases between. The CDR3 consists of 13 residues. The CDR3 nucleotides read TGTGCCATCAGTGAGTCACTGAACACTGAAGCTTTCTTT. Its translation is CAISESLNTEAFF.

The chain couples TRBV9 to TRBJ1-3; TRBD1 is a possible D gene (6 bases). Trimming cost V 4 bases and J 8 bases, with 7 bases left between them. The CDR3 spans 11 residues. The germline V gene has CDR1 SGDLS and CDR2 YYNGEE. The CDR3 bases are TGTGCCAGCAGCCACAGGGACACCATATATTTT. Translating gives CASSHRDTIYF.

This clonotype was seen at least ten times. The chain joins TRBV14 to TRBJ1-1; D unclear. CDR3 length equals 13 residues. The V end lost 1 base, the J end lost 4 bases, and 7 bases lay between the germline ends. Per the germline V gene, CDR1 is SGHDN and CDR2 is FVKESK. CDR3 loop: CASSQGRSTEAFF. DNA of the CDR3: TGTGCCAGCAGCCAAGGGCGGAGCACTGAAGCTTTCTTT.

The chain has TRBV7-8 and TRBJ2-5, with D perhaps matching TRBD2 (6 bases). Trimming stripped 0 bases from V and 5 bases from J, with 13 bases between. The CDR3 loop spans 15 amino acids. Per the germline V gene, CDR1 is SGHVS and CDR2 is FQNEAQ. The CDR3 DNA reads as TGTGCCAGCAGCTTAGCCTCGGGGGTAAGGGAGACCCAGTACTTC. This translates into CASSLASGVRETQYF.

The chain combines TRBV6-5 with TRBJ2-5; the D gene could be TRBD1 or TRBD2 (5 bases each). Between the trimmed V and J ends, which lost 0 bases and 4 bases, there was a span of 9 bases. This CDR3 comprises 14 residues. Looked up from germline, CDR1 is MNHEY and CDR2 is SVGAGI. The CDR3, as DNA: TGTGCCAGCAGTTACTCGATGGGGGTAGAGACCCAGTACTTC. Translating gives CASSYSMGVETQYF.

The chain couples TRBV9 to TRBJ1-1, with TRBD1 matching over 7 bases. The CDR3 length is 13 residues. V shed 4 bases and J 7 bases; nucleotides not matched to a gene: 7. CDR1 is SGDLS and CDR2 is YYNGEE in the germline V gene. The CDR3: CASSRPGTDEAFF. The CDR3 bases are TGTGCCAGCAGCCGCCCTGGGACAGATGAAGCTTTCTTT.